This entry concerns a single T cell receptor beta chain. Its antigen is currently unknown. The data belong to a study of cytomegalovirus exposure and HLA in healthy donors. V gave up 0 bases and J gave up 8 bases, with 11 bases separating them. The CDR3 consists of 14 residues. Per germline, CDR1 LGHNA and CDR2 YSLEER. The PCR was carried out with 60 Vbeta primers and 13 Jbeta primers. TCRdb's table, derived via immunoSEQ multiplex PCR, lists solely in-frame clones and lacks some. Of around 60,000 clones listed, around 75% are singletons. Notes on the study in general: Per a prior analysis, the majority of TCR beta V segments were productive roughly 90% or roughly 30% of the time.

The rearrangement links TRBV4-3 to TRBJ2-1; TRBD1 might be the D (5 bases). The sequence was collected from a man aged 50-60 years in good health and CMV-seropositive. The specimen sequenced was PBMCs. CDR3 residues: CASSQEIGDYEQFF. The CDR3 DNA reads TGCGCCAGCAGCCAAGAGATAGGGGATTATGAGCAGTTCTTC.